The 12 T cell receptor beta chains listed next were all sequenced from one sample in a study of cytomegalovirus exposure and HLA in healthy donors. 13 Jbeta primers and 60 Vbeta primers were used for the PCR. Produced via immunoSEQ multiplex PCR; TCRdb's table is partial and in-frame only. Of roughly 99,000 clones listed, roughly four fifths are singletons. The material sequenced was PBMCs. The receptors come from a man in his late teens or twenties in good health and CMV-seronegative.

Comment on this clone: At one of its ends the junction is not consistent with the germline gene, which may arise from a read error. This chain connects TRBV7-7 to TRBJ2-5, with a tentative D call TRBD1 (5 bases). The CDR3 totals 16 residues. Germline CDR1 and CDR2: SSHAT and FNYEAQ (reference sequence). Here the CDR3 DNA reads TGTGCTAGCAGCGAAACAGGTTTGGGTTTCCAAGAGACCCAGTACTTC. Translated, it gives CASSETGLGFQETQYF.

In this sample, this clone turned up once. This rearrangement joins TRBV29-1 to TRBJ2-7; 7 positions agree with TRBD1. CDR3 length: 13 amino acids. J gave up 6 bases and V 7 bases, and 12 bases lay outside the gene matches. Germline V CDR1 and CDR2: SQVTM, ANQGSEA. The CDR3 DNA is TGCAGCGCAAAGACAGGGTCCTCTTCCGAGCAGTACTTC. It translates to CSAKTGSSSEQYF.

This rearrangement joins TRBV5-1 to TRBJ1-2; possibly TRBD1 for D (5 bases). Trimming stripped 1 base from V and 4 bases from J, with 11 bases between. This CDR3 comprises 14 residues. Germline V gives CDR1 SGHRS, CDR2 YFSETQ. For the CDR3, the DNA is TGCGCCAGCAGCTTGCCGACAGCTACCTATGGCTACACCTTC. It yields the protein CASSLPTATYGYTF.

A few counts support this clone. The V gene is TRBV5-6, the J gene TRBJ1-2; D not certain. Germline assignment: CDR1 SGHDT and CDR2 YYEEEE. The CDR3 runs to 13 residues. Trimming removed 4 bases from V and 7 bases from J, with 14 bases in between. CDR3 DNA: TGTGCCAGCAGCATCTTCGGGGATTTTGGCTACACCTTC. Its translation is CASSIFGDFGYTF.

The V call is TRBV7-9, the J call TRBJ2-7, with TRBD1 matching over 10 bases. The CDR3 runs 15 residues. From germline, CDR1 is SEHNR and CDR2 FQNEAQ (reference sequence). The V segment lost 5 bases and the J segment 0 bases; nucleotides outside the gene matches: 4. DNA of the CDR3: TGTGCCAGCAGCGCGACAGGGGGCGGCTCCTACGAGCAGTACTTC. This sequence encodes CASSATGGGSYEQYF.

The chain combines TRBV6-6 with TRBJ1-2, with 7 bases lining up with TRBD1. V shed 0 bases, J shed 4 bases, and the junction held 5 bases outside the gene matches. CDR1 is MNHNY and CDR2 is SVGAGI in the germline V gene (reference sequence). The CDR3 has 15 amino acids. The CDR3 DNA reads TGTGCCAGCAGTTACTCGAAGGCAGGGGGCTATGGCTACACCTTC. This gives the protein CASSYSKAGGYGYTF.

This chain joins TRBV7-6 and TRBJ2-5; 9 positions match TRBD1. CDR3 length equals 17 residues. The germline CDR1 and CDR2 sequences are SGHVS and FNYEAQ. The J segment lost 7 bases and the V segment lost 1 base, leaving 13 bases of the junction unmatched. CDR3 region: CASSLEVGQGIFGTQYF. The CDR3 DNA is TGTGCCAGCAGCTTAGAGGTCGGACAGGGGATCTTTGGGACCCAGTACTTC.

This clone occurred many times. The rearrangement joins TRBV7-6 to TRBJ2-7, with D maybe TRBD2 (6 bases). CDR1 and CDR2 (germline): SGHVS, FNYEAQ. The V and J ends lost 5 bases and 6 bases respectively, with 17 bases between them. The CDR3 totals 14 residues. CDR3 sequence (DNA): TGTGCCAGCAGCGCGGGACGGGATATTGGCGAGCAGTACTTC. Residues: CASSAGRDIGEQYF.

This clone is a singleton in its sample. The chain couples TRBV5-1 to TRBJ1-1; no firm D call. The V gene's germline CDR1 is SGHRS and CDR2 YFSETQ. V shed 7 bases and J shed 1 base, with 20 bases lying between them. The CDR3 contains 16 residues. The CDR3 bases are TGCGCCAGCTCTTGGGGTTCCCCACGGGGGAACACTGAAGCTTTCTTT. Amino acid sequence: CASSWGSPRGNTEAFF.

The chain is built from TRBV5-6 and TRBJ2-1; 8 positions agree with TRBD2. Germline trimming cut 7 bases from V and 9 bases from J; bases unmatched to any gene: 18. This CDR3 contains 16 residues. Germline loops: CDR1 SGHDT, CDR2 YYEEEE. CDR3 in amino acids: CASCERGPLRVSEQFF. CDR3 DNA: TGTGCCAGCTGCGAGCGGGGGCCACTACGGGTTAGTGAGCAGTTCTTC.

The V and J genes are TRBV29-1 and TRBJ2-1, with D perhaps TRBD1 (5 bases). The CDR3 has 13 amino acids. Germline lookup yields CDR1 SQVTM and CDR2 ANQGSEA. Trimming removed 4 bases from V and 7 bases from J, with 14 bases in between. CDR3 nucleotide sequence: TGCAGCGTTGGGGTGGCAGGGTGGAATGAGCAGTTCTTC. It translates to CSVGVAGWNEQFF.

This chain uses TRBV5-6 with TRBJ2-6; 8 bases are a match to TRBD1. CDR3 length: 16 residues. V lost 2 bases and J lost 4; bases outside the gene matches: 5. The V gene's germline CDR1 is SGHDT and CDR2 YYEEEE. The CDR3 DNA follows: TGTGCCAGCAGCTTAGACAGGGGTCTAGGGGCCAACGTCCTGACTTTC. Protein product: CASSLDRGLGANVLTF.